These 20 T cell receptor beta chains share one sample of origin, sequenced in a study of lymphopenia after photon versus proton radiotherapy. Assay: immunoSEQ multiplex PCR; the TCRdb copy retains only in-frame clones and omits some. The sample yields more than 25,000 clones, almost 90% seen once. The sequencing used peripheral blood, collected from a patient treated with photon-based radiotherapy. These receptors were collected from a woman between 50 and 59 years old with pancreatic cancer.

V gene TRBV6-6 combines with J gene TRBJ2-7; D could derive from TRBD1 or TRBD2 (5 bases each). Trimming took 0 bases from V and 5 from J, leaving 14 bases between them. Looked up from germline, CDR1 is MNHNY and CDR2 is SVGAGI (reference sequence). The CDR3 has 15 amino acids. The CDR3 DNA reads TGTGCCAGCAGTTACTCGGGGGTGGCCGGGGACGAGCAGTACTTC. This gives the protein CASSYSGVAGDEQYF.

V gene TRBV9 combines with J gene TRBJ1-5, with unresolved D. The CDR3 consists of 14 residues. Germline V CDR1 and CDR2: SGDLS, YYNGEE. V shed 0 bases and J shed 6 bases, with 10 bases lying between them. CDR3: CASSVGGSPQPQHF. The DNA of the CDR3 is TGTGCCAGCAGCGTAGGGGGAAGCCCTCAGCCCCAGCATTTT. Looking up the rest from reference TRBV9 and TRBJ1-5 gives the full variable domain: DSGVTQTPKHLITATGQRVTLRCSPRSGDLSVYWYQQSLDQGLQFLIQYYNGEERAKGNILERFSAQQFPDLHSELNLSSLELGDSALYFCASSVGGSPQPQHFGDGTRLSIL.

For the CDR3, the DNA is TGTGCCAGTAGTATACTTGGGGGACTAGCGGGGAATTTTTCGTCCAATGAGCAGTTCTTC. The encoded protein is CASSILGGLAGNFSSNEQFF. The chain carries TRBV19 and TRBJ2-1; 13 bases agree with TRBD2. The CDR3 spans 20 residues. Germline loops: CDR1 LNHDA, CDR2 SQIVND (reference sequence). The V segment lost 2 bases and the J segment 6 bases; nucleotides outside the gene matches: 16.

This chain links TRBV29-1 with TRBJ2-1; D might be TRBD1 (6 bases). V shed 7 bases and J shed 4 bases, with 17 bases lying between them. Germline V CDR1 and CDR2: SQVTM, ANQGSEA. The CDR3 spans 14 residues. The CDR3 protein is CSANSPGTYNEQFF. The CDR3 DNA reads TGCAGCGCCAATTCACCCGGGACATACAATGAGCAGTTCTTC.

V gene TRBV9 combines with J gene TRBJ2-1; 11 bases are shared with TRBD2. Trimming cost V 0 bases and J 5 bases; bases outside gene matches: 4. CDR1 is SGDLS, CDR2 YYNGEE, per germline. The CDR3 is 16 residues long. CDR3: CASSVALTSGDNEQFF. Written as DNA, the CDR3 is TGTGCCAGCAGCGTAGCTCTGACTAGCGGGGACAATGAGCAGTTCTTC.

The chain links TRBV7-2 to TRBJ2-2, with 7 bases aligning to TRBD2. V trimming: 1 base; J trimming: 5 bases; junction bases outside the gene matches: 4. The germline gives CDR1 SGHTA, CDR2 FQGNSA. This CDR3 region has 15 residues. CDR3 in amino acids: CASSLVGSGTGELFF. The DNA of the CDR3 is TGTGCCAGCAGCTTAGTGGGTAGCGGGACCGGGGAGCTGTTTTTT.

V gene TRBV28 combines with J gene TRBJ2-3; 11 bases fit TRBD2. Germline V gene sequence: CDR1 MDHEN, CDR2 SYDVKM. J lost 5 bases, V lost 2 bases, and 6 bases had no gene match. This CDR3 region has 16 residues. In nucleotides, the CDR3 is TGTGCCAGCAGTTTACTCAGTAGCGGGAGGGTAGATACGCAGTATTTT. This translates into CASSLLSSGRVDTQYF. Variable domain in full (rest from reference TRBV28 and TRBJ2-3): DVKVTQSSRYLVKRTGEKVFLECVQDMDHENMFWYRQDPGLGLRLIYFSYDVKMKEKGDIPEGYSVSREKKERFSLILESASTNQTSMYLCASSLLSSGRVDTQYFGPGTRLTVL.

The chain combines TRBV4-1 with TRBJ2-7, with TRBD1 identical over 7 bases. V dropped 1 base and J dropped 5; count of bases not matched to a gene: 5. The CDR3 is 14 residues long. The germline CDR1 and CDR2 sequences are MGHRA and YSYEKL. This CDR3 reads CASSQVQGSDEQYF. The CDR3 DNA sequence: TGCGCCAGCAGCCAAGTACAGGGGTCCGACGAGCAGTACTTC.

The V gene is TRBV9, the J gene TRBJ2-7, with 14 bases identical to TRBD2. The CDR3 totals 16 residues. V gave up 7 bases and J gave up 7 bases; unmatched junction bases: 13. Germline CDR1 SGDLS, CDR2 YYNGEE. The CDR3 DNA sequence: TGTGCCAGCGGTATATCGGGACTAGCGGGAGAAGAGGAGCAGTACTTC. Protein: CASGISGLAGEEEQYF. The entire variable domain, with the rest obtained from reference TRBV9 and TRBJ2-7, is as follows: DSGVTQTPKHLITATGQRVTLRCSPRSGDLSVYWYQQSLDQGLQFLIQYYNGEERAKGNILERFSAQQFPDLHSELNLSSLELGDSALYFCASGISGLAGEEEQYFGPGTRLTVT.

The CDR3 DNA is TGTGCCAGCAGCTTAAACAGAAACACCGGGGAGCTGTTTTTT. Amino acid sequence: CASSLNRNTGELFF. The V gene is TRBV7-8, the J gene TRBJ2-2, with D hard to call. This CDR3 region has 14 residues. The germline gives CDR1 SGHVS, CDR2 FQNEAQ. Between the trimmed V and J ends, which lost 2 bases and 2 bases, there was a span of 6 bases.

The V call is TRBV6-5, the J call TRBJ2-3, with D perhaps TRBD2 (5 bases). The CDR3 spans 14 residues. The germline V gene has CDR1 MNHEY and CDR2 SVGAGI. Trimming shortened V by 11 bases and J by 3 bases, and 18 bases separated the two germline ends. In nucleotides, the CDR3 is TGTGCCCTCTCGGAGGAGTACGGGACAGATACGCAGTATTTT. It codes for CALSEEYGTDTQYF.

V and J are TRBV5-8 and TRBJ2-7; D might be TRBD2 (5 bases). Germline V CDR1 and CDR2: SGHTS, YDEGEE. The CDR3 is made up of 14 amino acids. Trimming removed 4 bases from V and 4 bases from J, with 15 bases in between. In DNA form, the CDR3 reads TGTGCCAGCAGCCCTCCCCTCCCGGGGTACGAGCAGTACTTC. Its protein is CASSPPLPGYEQYF.

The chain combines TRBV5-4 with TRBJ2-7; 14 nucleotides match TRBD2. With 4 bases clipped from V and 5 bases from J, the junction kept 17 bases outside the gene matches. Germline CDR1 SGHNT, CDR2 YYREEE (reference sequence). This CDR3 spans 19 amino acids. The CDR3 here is CASSKGLAGVGALGHEQYF. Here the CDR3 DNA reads TGTGCCAGCAGCAAGGGACTAGCGGGAGTAGGCGCACTGGGCCACGAGCAGTACTTC.

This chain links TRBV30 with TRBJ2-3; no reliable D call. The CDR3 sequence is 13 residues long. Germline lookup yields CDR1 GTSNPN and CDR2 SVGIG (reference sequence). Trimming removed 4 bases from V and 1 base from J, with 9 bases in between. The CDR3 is CAWKPVGTDTQYF. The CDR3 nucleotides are TGTGCCTGGAAACCGGTTGGCACAGATACGCAGTATTTT. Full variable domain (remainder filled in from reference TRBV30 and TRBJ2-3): SQTIHQWPATLVQPVGSPLSLECTVEGTSNPNLYWYRQAAGRGLQLLFYSVGIGQISSEVPQNLSASRPQDRQFILSSKKLLLSDSGFYLCAWKPVGTDTQYFGPGTRLTVL.

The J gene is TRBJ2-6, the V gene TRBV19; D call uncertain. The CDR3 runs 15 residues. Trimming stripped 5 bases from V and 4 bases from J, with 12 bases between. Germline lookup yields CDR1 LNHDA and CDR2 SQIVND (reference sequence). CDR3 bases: TGTGCCAGTAGTCGTCAGGATTTCGGGGCCAACGTCCTGACTTTC. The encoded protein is CASSRQDFGANVLTF.

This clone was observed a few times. CDR3 coding DNA: TGTGCCAGCAGTCGTCAGAGTTATAGCAATCAGCCCCAGCATTTT. Amino acid sequence: CASSRQSYSNQPQHF. The chain uses TRBV6-5 and TRBJ1-5; no definite D call. The CDR3 spans 15 residues. Germline V gene sequence: CDR1 MNHEY, CDR2 SVGAGI. V was pared by 5 bases and J by 0 bases, with 11 bases between.

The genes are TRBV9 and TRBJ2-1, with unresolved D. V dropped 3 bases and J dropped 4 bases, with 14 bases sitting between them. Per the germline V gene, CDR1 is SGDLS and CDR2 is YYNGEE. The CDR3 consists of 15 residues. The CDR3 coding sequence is TGTGCCAGCAGCGGGTCAGTTGGGGTTTACAATGAGCAGTTCTTC. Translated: CASSGSVGVYNEQFF.

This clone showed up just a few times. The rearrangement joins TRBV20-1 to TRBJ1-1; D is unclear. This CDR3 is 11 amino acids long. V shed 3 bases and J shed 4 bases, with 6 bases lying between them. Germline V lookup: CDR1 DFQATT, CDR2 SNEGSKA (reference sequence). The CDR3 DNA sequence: TGCAGTGCTAGGGACGGCACTGAAGCTTTCTTT. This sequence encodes CSARDGTEAFF.

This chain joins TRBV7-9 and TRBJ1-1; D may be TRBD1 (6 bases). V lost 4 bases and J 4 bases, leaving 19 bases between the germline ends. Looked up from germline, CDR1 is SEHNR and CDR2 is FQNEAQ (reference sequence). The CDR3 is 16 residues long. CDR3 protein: CASSSPQGLDGTEAFF. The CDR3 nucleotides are TGTGCCAGCAGCTCCCCTCAGGGGCTCGACGGCACTGAAGCTTTCTTT.

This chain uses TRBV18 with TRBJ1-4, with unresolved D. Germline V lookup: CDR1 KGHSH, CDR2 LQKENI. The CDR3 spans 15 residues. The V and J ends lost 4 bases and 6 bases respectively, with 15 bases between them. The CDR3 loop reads CASSQIQRSDEKLFF. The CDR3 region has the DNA TGTGCCAGCTCACAAATACAGCGATCTGATGAAAAACTGTTTTTT. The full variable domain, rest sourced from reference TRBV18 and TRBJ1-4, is NAGVMQNPRHLVRRRGQEARLRCSPMKGHSHVYWYRQLPEEGLKFMVYLQKENIIDESGMPKERFSAEFPKEGPSILRIQQVVRGDSAAYFCASSQIQRSDEKLFFGSGTQLSVL.